This TCR beta chain was obtained from a study of blood T cell repertoires in COVID-19. Study information: The samples span acute and convalescent COVID-19 from the United States, Italy and Spain.

Per the original data handling: Counts of nucleated cells, estimated from reference gene primer amplification, were obtained. Sequencing used immunoSEQ multiplex PCR; TCRdb keeps in-frame clones, though not all of them. The V and J calls and clone size are taken from that table; D and trimming were inferred from the DNA. This table holds about 200,000 clones, about nine tenths found once. V lost 7 bases, J lost 6 bases, and 8 bases stayed unmatched. This CDR3 has 15 residues. The rearrangement links TRBV23-1 to TRBJ1-5; 11 bases map to TRBD1. TRBV23-1 belongs to the ORF category, with a function that is uncertain. Sequenced input: peripheral blood. The sequence was collected from a man aged 50 or older with acute or convalescent COVID-19. The CDR3: CASNSGQGAFQPQHF. The CDR3 DNA sequence: TGCGCCAGCAATTCCGGACAGGGGGCTTTTCAGCCCCAGCATTTT.